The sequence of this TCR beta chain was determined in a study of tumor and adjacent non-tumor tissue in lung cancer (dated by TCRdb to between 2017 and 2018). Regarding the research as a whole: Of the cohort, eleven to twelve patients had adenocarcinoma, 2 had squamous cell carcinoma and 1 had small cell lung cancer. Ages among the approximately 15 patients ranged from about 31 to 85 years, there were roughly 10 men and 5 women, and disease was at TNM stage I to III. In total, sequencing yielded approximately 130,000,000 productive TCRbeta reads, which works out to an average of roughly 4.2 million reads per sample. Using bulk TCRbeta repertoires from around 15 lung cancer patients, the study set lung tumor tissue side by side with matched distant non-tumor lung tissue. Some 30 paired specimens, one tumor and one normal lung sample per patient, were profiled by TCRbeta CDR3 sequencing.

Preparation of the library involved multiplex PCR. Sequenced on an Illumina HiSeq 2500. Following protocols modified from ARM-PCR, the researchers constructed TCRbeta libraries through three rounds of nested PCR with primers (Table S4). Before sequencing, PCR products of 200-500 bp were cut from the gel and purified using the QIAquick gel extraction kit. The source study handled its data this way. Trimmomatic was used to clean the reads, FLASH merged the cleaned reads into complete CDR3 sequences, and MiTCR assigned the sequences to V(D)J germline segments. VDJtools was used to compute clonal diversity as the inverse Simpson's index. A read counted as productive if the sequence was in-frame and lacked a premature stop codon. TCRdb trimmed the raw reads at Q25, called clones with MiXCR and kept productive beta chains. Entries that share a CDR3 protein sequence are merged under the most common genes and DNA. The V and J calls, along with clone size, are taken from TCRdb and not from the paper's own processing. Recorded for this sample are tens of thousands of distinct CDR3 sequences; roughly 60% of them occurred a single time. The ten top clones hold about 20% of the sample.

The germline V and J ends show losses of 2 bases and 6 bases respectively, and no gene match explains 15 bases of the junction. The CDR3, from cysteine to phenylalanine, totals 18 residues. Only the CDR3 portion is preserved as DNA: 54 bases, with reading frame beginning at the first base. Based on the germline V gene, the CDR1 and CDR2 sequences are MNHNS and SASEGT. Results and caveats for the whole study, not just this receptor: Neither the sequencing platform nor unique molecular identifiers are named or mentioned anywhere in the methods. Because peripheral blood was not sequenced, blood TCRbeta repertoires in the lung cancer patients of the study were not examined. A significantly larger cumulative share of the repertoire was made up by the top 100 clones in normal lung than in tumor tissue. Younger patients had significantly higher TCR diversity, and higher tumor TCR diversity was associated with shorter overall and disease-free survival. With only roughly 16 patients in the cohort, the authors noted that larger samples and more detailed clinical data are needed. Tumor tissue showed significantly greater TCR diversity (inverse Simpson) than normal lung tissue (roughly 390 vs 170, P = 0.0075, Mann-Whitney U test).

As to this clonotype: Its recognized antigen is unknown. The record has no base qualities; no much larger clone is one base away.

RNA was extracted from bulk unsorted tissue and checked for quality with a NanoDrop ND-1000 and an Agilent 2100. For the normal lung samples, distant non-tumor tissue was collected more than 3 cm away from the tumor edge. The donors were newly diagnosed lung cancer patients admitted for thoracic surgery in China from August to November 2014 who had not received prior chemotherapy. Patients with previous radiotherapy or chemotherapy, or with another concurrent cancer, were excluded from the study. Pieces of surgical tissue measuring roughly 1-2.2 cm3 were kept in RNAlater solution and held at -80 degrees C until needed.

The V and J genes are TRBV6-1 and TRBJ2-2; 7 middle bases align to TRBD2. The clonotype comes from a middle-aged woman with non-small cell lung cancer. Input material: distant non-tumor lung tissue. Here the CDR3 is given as CASSEQMSRTSFAGELFF. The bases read TGTGCCAGCAGTGAACAGATGTCCAGGACTAGTTTCGCCGGGGAGCTGTTTTTT.